The 8 T cell receptor beta chains listed next were all sequenced from one sample in a study of blood T cell repertoires in COVID-19. Assay used: immunoSEQ multiplex PCR; TCRdb lists only in-frame clones, some missing. The sample lists fewer than 350,000 clones; around 89% were seen once. The sample comprised PBMCs or T cells enriched from blood (not recorded which). These receptors all stem from a woman aged 55-75 years in a cohort exposed to, infected with or recovered from COVID-19 (not recorded which).

The chain has TRBV6-5 and TRBJ1-6; D remains ambiguous. V was pared by 2 bases and J by 7 bases, with 9 bases between. This CDR3 is 14 amino acids long. CDR1 is MNHEY and CDR2 is SVGAGI in the germline V gene. The CDR3 protein is CASSYGQMNSPLHF. The CDR3 nucleotides read TGTGCCAGCAGTTACGGGCAGATGAATTCACCCCTCCACTTT.

The CDR3 reads CASSPPLGLAGGVDTQYF. The CDR3 DNA follows: TGTGCCAGCTCACCTCCACTCGGACTAGCGGGAGGGGTCGATACGCAGTATTTT. This chain connects TRBV18 to TRBJ2-3; 15 bases map to TRBD2. This CDR3 has 18 residues. J was trimmed by 6 bases and V by 3 bases; bases with no gene match: 10. The germline CDR1 and CDR2 sequences are KGHSH and LQKENI.

The chain has TRBV28 and TRBJ1-4; 9 bases are a match to TRBD1. The CDR3 is 13 residues long. CDR1 is MDHEN and CDR2 is SYDVKM in the germline V gene. V lost 6 bases and J lost 15; bases outside the gene matches: 11. CDR3 sequence reads: CASSLRDRDKVFF. CDR3 nucleotide sequence: TGTGCCAGCAGCCTCCGGGACAGGGACAAGGTGTTTTTT.

V usage is TRBV9 and J usage is TRBJ2-1; 7 bases match TRBD2. Germline trimming cut 0 bases from V and 9 bases from J; bases unmatched to any gene: 12. This CDR3 spans 16 amino acids. Germline CDR1 SGDLS, CDR2 YYNGEE. The CDR3 loop is CASSVAWGGVPAEQFF. The CDR3 bases are TGTGCCAGCAGCGTAGCGTGGGGGGGGGTCCCTGCTGAGCAGTTCTTC.

This clone has just one count. The V and J genes are TRBV28 and TRBJ1-4; D is possibly TRBD1 (6 bases). Germline-derived CDR1 and CDR2 are MDHEN and SYDVKM. The CDR3 sequence is 15 residues long. Trimming cost V 5 bases and J 2 bases, with 12 bases left between them. DNA for the CDR3: TGTGCCAGCAGTGGGGCGCAGGGGACTAATGAAAAACTGTTTTTT. The encoded protein is CASSGAQGTNEKLFF.

The V and J genes are TRBV7-2 and TRBJ2-3; a possible D gene is TRBD2 (5 bases). This CDR3 has 14 amino acids. Germline CDR1 reads SGHTA; CDR2 reads FQGNSA. V shed 1 base and J shed 6 bases, with 11 bases lying between them. CDR3 DNA: TGTGCCAGCAGCTTAGGGCGGTGGGAGGATACGCAGTATTTT. This translates into CASSLGRWEDTQYF.

V is TRBV4-1 and J is TRBJ1-2, with D unclear. Germline CDR1 MGHRA, CDR2 YSYEKL. The CDR3 is made up of 14 amino acids. V lost 0 bases and J lost 3, with 8 bases in between. CDR3 region: CASSQESDYYGYTF. As DNA, the CDR3 is TGCGCCAGCAGCCAAGAGTCAGATTACTATGGCTACACCTTC.

The V and J genes are TRBV18 and TRBJ2-3, with D tentatively TRBD1 (6 bases). Trimming shortened V by 6 bases and J by 7 bases, and 14 bases separated the two germline ends. The CDR3 runs to 13 residues. Germline V gene lookup returns CDR1 KGHSH and CDR2 LQKENI. Here the CDR3 reads CASSPEQGYTQYF. The CDR3 coding sequence is TGTGCCAGCTCGCCAGAGCAGGGGTATACGCAGTATTTT.